This T cell receptor beta chain was sequenced during a study of T cell responses to AZD1222 COVID-19 vaccine. CDR1 KGHDR and CDR2 SFDVKD come from the germline V gene. Trimming removed 4 bases at V and 7 bases at J, with 13 bases between. CDR3 size: 14 residues. The assay was immunoSEQ multiplex PCR, and TCRdb's table has in-frame clones only and misses some. The table records 80,000 to 100,000 clones, about 89% of them present only once. The V gene is TRBV24-1, the J gene TRBJ2-1; TRBD1 might be the D (5 bases). The clonotype was recovered from an adult in good health. The material was peripheral blood, obtained on day 0 of AZD1222 vaccination. The CDR3 nucleotides are TGTGCCACCAGTGACAGGGAAAAGAGAAATGAGCAGTTCTTC. This encodes CATSDREKRNEQFF.